These 6 T cell receptor beta chains came from one sample sequenced in a study of blood T cell repertoires in COVID-19. Repertoires were generated with immunoSEQ multiplex PCR, while TCRdb's copy carries only in-frame clones and drops some. The sample lists a few hundred thousand clones, 82% occurring once. Sequencing was carried out using peripheral blood. The receptors stem from a woman under 30 with acute or convalescent COVID-19.

This clone has just a few counts. The V and J genes are TRBV7-8 and TRBJ2-7; tentative D call: TRBD2 (5 bases). This CDR3 has 16 amino acids. The V end was cut by 3 bases, the J end by 0 bases, with 15 bases between. Germline V CDR1 and CDR2: SGHVS, FQNEAQ. This CDR3 reads CASSLGDYKSSYEQYF. DNA of the CDR3: TGTGCCAGCAGCTTGGGAGACTATAAAAGCTCCTACGAGCAGTACTTC.

The chain links TRBV10-3 to TRBJ1-2; tentatively, D is TRBD1 (5 bases). V was trimmed by 0 bases and J by 2 bases, leaving 13 bases between them. CDR1 ENHRY and CDR2 SYGVKD come from the germline V gene. The CDR3 runs to 16 residues. DNA for the CDR3: TGTGCCATCAGTGAGTCGGTGGGGGGAGTGAACTATGGCTACACCTTC. Encoded protein: CAISESVGGVNYGYTF.

The chain carries TRBV5-1 and TRBJ1-3; 10 bases match TRBD1. Germline loops: CDR1 SGHRS, CDR2 YFSETQ. Trimming took 2 bases from V and 2 from J; bases not matched to a gene: 10. The CDR3 length is 18 residues. Here the CDR3 reads CASSFSGTGVSTGNTIYF. The CDR3 DNA is TGCGCCAGCAGCTTCTCCGGGACAGGGGTATCTACTGGAAACACCATATATTTT.

This rearrangement joins TRBV7-9 to TRBJ1-3; 8 nucleotides match TRBD1. Germline V gene data show CDR1 as SEHNR and CDR2 as FQNEAQ (reference sequence). The CDR3 is 14 residues long. With 3 bases clipped from V and 4 bases from J, the junction kept 2 bases outside the gene matches. CDR3 region: CASSLSGGGNTIYF. The DNA of the CDR3 is TGTGCCAGCAGCTTGTCAGGGGGCGGAAACACCATATATTTT.

The V call is TRBV9, the J call TRBJ2-5, with 10 nucleotides matching TRBD2. CDR1 is SGDLS and CDR2 is YYNGEE in the germline V gene. With V trimmed by 3 bases and J by 4 bases, 12 bases remained unmatched. The CDR3 extends over 17 amino acids. CDR3 in amino acids: CASSASMASGRGETQYF. The DNA of the CDR3 is TGTGCCAGCAGCGCCTCCATGGCTAGCGGGAGAGGAGAGACCCAGTACTTC.

The chain is built from TRBV7-9 and TRBJ1-4; 8 bases fit TRBD1. Germline V gives CDR1 SEHNR, CDR2 FQNEAQ (reference sequence). The CDR3 length is 14 residues. V lost 8 bases and J lost 3; bases outside the gene matches: 5. The CDR3 here is CASDGQGANEKLFF. As DNA, the CDR3 is TGTGCCAGCGACGGACAGGGTGCTAATGAAAAACTGTTTTTT.